This T cell receptor beta chain originates from a study of blood T cells in healthy people across ages (dated by TCRdb to about 2015). Background on the whole study: Template switching captured roughly one uniquely barcoded TCR beta cDNA molecule per two T cells in model experiments. The study measured age-related changes in TCR beta repertoire diversity using deep sequencing normalized with unique cDNA molecular identifiers. The study analyzed two additional independent replicas of 1 million unique cDNA reads from the same blood draw for two donors, one aged 18 to 29 and one aged 80 or older. To avoid experimental bias, donors of different ages were distributed randomly across sequencing lanes. The donors were split into four age groups: young (average 16 years), middle-aged (more than 35), aged (about 62) and long-lived (over 75). Study-wide conclusions, independent of this receptor: Because the CMV infection status of the donors was unknown, age-related changes in expanded clonotypes may potentially have been confounded. Estimates of total diversity based on one million sequenced T cells were regarded as lower bounds and as underestimates. Since profiling was done on bulk unsorted PBMCs, naive and antigen-experienced compartments could not be conclusively compared. Observed TCR beta diversity per million T cells fell roughly linearly with age, and a significant reduction was already apparent by age roughly 40. There was a strong correlation between observed TCR beta diversity and the percentage of naive T cells measured by flow cytometry. The long-lived group showed more naive CD4+ T cells, fewer expanded clones and increased TCR diversity than the aged group, suggesting age selection.

Trimmed from V: 4 bases; trimmed from J: 5 bases; junction bases lacking a gene match: 2. Per the germline V gene, SGHRS is the CDR1 and YFSETQ is the CDR2. Reading from cysteine to phenylalanine, the CDR3 counts 15 amino acids. The sequence is cut down to CDR3 DNA, 45 bases in frame from base 1. This clonotype appeared many times. The specificity of this receptor is unknown. There are no base qualities to consult, and no much larger clone falls within one base. Systemically healthy Caucasian individuals from Russia, 39 in total and aged about 6 to 90 years, were included as donors. Each donor gave about 9.8 milliliters of peripheral blood, drawn into EDTA-treated Vacutainer tubes. Ficoll-Paque density-gradient centrifugation was used to isolate PBMCs, with at least 7 million per sample. Total RNA was extracted from PBMCs with Trizol reagent, with at least 6 micrograms obtained per sample. For every donor, an aliquot of PBMCs went through flow cytometry to measure the percentages of naive CD45RAhigh/CD27high T cells.

Libraries were built with 5' RACE. Sequencing was carried out with an Illumina HiSeq 2500. A second about 7 to 11 cycle PCR used a sample-barcoded 5' primer and a J-beta primer mix. A template-switch 5' adaptor carrying 12 random nucleotides introduced a unique molecular identifier onto each TCR beta cDNA molecule. Each sample yielded at least 3 million CDR3-containing paired-end reads. First-strand cDNA synthesis was performed from all RNA using the Mint cDNA synthesis kit, with priming by a TRBC-specific oligonucleotide. Following uracil-DNA glycosylase treatment, all cDNA underwent a first 18-cycle PCR with the universal primers M1SS and BC2_uni_R. As for how the authors treated the data: Each sample was normalized by randomly selecting 1 million high-quality reads, each carrying a distinct molecular identifier. Reads sharing molecular identifiers were discarded rather than binned into consensus sequences. MiTCR, run with a Q25 quality threshold and the strictest error-elimination algorithm, handled CDR3 identification, clonotype clustering and error correction. A nonparametric unseen species model using Euler transformation provided a lower-bound estimate of total TCR beta diversity. TCRdb reran the public reads through fastp at Q25 and MiXCR, keeping productive beta chains. Each entry merges the rows of one CDR3 protein and shows their most common DNA and genes. V and J calls and clone size were set by TCRdb, not the authors. The sample profile shows hundreds of thousands of distinct CDR3 sequences; 44% of them were found once. Clones ranked in the top ten supply around 21% of the sample.

The receptor was derived from a man aged 60-69 years in good health. The sequencing input was blood. In this chain, TRBV5-1 is recombined with TRBJ2-1, with 14 bases in between that match TRBD2. The CDR3 protein sequence reads: CASSQGLAGDNEQFF. The DNA is as follows: TGCGCCAGCAGCCAGGGACTAGCGGGAGACAATGAGCAGTTCTTC.